The clone carrying this TCR beta chain has just one count. Its antigen is unidentified. The entry originates in a study of neoadjuvant anti-PD-1 for oral cavity cancer. Method: immunoSEQ multiplex PCR; TCRdb's copy keeps in-frame clones and lacks some. The data contain some 15,000 clones, around 69% of them singletons. Study outcomes and limitations: PBMC Gini-index clonality exceeded responders' in non-responders post-nivolumab. TCR analyses covered only three patients per response group.

The CDR3 is made up of 13 amino acids. CDR1 is SGHTS and CDR2 is YDEGEE in the germline V gene. V dropped 4 bases and J dropped 4 bases, with 11 bases sitting between them. The sequenced sample was PBMCs, obtained before nivolumab (anti-PD-1) treatment. The chain is built from TRBV5-8 and TRBJ2-5, with no clear D. The sequence was collected from a person between 35 and 79 years old with oral cavity squamous cell carcinoma. The CDR3 loop reads CASSLPGVETQYF. CDR3 coding DNA: TGTGCCAGCAGCCTCCCTGGCGTAGAGACCCAGTACTTC.